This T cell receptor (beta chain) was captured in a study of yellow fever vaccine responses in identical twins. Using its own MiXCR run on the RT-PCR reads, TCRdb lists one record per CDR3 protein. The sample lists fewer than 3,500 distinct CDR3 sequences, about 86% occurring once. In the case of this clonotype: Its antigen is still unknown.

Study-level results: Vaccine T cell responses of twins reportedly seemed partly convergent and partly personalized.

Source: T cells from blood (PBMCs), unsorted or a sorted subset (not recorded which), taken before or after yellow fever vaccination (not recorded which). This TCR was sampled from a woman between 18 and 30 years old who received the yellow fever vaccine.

CDR3 in DNA: TGCGCCAGCAGCCAAGATCTGGGTACCTCCTACGAGCAGTACTTC. This codes for CASSQDLGTSYEQYF. V is TRBV4-3 and J is TRBJ2-7; D gene uncertain. The CDR3 loop spans 15 amino acids. Germline-derived CDR1 and CDR2 are LGHNA and YSLEER. V lost 0 bases to trimming and J lost 0 bases, with 9 bases between them.